This T cell receptor beta chain derives from a study of blood T cell repertoires in COVID-19. Study at large: T cells, B-cell-depleted T cells, or PBMCs provided the cDNA or gDNA that served as material.

Trimming stripped 3 bases from V and 7 bases from J, with 21 bases between. Germline V gene data show CDR1 as MGHRA and CDR2 as YSYEKL. The length of the CDR3 is 16 residues. Repertoires were generated with immunoSEQ multiplex PCR, while TCRdb's copy carries only in-frame clones and drops some. This table has about 200,000 clones, about 88% appearing once. The TCR was taken from a man younger than 35 with active or convalescent COVID-19. The specimen sequenced was peripheral blood. The chain uses TRBV4-1 and TRBJ1-1, with D perhaps TRBD1 (5 bases). This CDR3 reads CASSHHGGVGRSEAFF. The CDR3 region has the DNA TGCGCCAGCAGCCATCATGGGGGGGTAGGCCGTAGTGAAGCTTTCTTT.